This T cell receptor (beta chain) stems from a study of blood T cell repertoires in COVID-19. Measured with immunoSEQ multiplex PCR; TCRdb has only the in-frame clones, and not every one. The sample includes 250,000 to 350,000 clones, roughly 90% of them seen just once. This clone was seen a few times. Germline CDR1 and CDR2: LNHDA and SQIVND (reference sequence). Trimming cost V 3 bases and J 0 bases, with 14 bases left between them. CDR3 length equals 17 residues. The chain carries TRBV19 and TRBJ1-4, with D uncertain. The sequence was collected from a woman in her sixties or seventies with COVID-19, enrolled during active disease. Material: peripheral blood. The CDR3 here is CASSISFAGSTNEKLFF. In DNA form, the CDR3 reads TGTGCCAGTAGTATCTCCTTCGCCGGGTCAACTAATGAAAAACTGTTTTTT.